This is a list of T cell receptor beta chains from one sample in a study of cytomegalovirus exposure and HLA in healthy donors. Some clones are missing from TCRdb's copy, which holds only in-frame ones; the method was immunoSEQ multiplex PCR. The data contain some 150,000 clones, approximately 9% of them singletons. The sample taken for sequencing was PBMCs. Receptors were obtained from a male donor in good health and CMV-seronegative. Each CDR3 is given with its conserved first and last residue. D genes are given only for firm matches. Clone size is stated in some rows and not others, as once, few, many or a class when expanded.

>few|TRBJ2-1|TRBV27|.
TGTGCCAGCAGTTTACTAGGGGTCCATGAGCAGTTCTTC
CASSLLGVHEQFF
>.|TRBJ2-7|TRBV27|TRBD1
TGTGCCAGCAGTTATGGGACAGGGGGGGCGGGGGAGCAGTACTTC
CASSYGTGGAGEQYF
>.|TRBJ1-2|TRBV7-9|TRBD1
TGTGCCAGCAGCAGACTCCGGGACAGGGGGCGTTTCGACTATGGCTACACCTTC
CASSRLRDRGRFDYGYTF
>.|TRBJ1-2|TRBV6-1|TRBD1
TGTGCCAGCGGCCGGCCAGGGACAGACTATGGCTACACCTTC
CASGRPGTDYGYTF
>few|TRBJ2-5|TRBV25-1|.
TGTGCCAGCAGTGCGGCGGCTATAGAGACCCAGTACTTC
CASSAAAIETQYF
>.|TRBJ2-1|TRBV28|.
TGTGCCAGCAGTTGGATTAGCGAGAATGAGCAGTTCTTC
CASSWISENEQFF
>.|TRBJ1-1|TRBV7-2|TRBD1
TGTGCCAGCAGCTTTACAGGGGGCTTTGGCACTGAAGCTTTCTTT
CASSFTGGFGTEAFF
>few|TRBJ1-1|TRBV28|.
TGTGCCAGCAGTCGGGTTGAAGCTTTCTTT
CASSRVEAFF
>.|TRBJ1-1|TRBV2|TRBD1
TGTGCCAGCAGTGTAGAACAGGGGGGTACTGAAGCTTTCTTT
CASSVEQGGTEAFF
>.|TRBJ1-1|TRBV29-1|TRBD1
TGCAGCGTTGTGTCCGGGACAGGGGGAAGGTGGAACACTGAAGCTTTCTTT
CSVVSGTGGRWNTEAFF
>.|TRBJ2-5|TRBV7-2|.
TGTGCCAGCAGCCCCCGGTTACGTTGGGAGACCCAGTACTTC
CASSPRLRWETQYF
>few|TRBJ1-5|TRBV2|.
TGTGCCAGCAGTGATGTACAGGGAAGCCAGCCCCAGCATTTT
CASSDVQGSQPQHF
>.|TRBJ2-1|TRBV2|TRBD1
TGTGCCAGCTATGACAGGGAAAATGAGCAGTTCTTC
CASYDRENEQFF
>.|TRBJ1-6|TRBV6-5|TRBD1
TGTGCCAGCAGTTATTCTTCCGGGACAGGAAATTCACCCCTCCACTTT
CASSYSSGTGNSPLHF
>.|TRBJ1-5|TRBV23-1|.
TGCGCCAGCAGTCAACCAATCGTTACAGGGCCTAATCAGCCCCAGCATTTT
CASSQPIVTGPNQPQHF
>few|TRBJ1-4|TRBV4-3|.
TGCGCCAGCAGCCCGGACAGACTTAATGAAAAACTGTTTTTT
CASSPDRLNEKLFF
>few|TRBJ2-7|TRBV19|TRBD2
TGTGCCAGTAGTCTTACCGGGACTAGTTTGTACGAGCAGTACTTC
CASSLTGTSLYEQYF
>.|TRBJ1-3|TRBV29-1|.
TGCAGCGTTGAAGGGACAGAGGAGGGAAACACCATATATTTT
CSVEGTEEGNTIYF
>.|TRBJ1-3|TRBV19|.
TGTGCCAGTACCTTCGACAGCACCTCTGGAAACACCATATATTTT
CASTFDSTSGNTIYF
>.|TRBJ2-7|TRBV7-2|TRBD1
TGTGCCAGCAGCGTAACCGGGACAGCGGTTTCCTACGAGCAGTACTTC
CASSVTGTAVSYEQYF
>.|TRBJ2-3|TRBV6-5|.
TGTGCCGGCAGCCCTTCCCGTCTAGCAGATACGCAGTATTTT
CAGSPSRLADTQYF
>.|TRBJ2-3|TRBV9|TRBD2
TGTGCCAGCAGCATTAGCGGGGAGGCAGATACGCAGTATTTT
CASSISGEADTQYF
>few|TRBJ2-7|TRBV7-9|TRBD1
TGTGCCAGCAGCTTAGCTAGGACAGGGAGCAACGAGCAGTACTTC
CASSLARTGSNEQYF
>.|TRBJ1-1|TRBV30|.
TGTGCCTGGAGTGTTGAGGTCCTCGCTTTCTTT
CAWSVEVLAFF
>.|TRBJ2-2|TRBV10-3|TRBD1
TGTGCCATCAGTCCGGGACAGGGGTCCGGGGAGCTGTTTTTT
CAISPGQGSGELFF
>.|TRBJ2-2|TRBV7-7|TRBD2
TGTGCCAGCAGCACGGGACTAGCGGGCACCGGGGAGCTGTTTTTT
CASSTGLAGTGELFF
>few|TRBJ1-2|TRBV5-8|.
TGTGCCAGCAGCGGGCGGGGTGTCTATGGCTACACCTTC
CASSGRGVYGYTF
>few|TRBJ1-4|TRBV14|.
TGTGCCAGCAGCCGAATTTGGGGCGCAACTAATGAAAAACTGTTTTTT
CASSRIWGATNEKLFF
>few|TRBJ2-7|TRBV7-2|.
TGTGCCAGCACCCAGTCGCGGGATAGGGTAGACGAGCAGTACTTC
CASTQSRDRVDEQYF
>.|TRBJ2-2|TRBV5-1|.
TGCGCCAGCAGCTTGGCCGGAGGGACCGGGGAGCTGTTTTTT
CASSLAGGTGELFF
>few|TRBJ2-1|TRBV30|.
TGTGCCTGGGGGGCAGGGTTGGTGCAGTTCTTC
CAWGAGLVQFF
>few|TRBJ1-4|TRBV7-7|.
TGTGCTAGCAGCTCTGATAGTGCAACTAATGAAAAACTGTTTTTT
CASSSDSATNEKLFF
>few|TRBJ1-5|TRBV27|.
TGTGCCAGCCAACTAACGGGCAATCAGCCCCAGCATTTT
CASQLTGNQPQHF
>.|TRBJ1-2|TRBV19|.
TGTGCCAGTAGGGAGGGTACGGAGTATGGCTACACCTTC
CASREGTEYGYTF
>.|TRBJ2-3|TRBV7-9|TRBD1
TGTGCCAGCAGCCGGTTGCAGGGGGGCACAGATACGCAGTATTTT
CASSRLQGGTDTQYF
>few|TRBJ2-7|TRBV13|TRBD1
TGTGCCAGCAGCTTCCGGGACAGGGCGAGGGAGCAGTACTTC
CASSFRDRAREQYF
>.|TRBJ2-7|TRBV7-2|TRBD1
TGTGCCAGCAGCCAGGGACAGCCGTACGAGCAGTACTTC
CASSQGQPYEQYF
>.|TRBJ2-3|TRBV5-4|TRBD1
TGTGCCAGCAGCCGACCCAGACAGGGGGCCACAGATACGCAGTATTTT
CASSRPRQGATDTQYF
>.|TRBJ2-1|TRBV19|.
TGTGCCAGTAGTATAGAGCCAGCGCCCTCCTACAATGAGCAGTTCTTC
CASSIEPAPSYNEQFF
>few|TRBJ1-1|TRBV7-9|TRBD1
TGTGCCAGCACCTTGGGATCCTGGACAGGGAACACTGAAGCTTTCTTT
CASTLGSWTGNTEAFF
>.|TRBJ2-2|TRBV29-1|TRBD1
TGCAGCGTTGAAAAACTCGACAGGGGGAATACCGGGGAGCTGTTTTTT
CSVEKLDRGNTGELFF
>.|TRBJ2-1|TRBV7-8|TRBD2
TGTGCCAGCAGCTTAATGGCGGGAGGGCTGAACAATGAGCAGTTCTTC
CASSLMAGGLNNEQFF
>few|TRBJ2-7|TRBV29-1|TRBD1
TGCAGCGTAGAGGGACAGGGGCCCCCCGGCGAGCAGTACTTC
CSVEGQGPPGEQYF
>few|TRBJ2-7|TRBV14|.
TGTGCCAGCAGCCAACTCCGGGACACTTCCTACGAGCAGTACTTC
CASSQLRDTSYEQYF
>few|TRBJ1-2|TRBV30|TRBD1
TGTGCCTGGAGTGTTCAGCGACAGGGATATTCTGGCTACACCTTC
CAWSVQRQGYSGYTF